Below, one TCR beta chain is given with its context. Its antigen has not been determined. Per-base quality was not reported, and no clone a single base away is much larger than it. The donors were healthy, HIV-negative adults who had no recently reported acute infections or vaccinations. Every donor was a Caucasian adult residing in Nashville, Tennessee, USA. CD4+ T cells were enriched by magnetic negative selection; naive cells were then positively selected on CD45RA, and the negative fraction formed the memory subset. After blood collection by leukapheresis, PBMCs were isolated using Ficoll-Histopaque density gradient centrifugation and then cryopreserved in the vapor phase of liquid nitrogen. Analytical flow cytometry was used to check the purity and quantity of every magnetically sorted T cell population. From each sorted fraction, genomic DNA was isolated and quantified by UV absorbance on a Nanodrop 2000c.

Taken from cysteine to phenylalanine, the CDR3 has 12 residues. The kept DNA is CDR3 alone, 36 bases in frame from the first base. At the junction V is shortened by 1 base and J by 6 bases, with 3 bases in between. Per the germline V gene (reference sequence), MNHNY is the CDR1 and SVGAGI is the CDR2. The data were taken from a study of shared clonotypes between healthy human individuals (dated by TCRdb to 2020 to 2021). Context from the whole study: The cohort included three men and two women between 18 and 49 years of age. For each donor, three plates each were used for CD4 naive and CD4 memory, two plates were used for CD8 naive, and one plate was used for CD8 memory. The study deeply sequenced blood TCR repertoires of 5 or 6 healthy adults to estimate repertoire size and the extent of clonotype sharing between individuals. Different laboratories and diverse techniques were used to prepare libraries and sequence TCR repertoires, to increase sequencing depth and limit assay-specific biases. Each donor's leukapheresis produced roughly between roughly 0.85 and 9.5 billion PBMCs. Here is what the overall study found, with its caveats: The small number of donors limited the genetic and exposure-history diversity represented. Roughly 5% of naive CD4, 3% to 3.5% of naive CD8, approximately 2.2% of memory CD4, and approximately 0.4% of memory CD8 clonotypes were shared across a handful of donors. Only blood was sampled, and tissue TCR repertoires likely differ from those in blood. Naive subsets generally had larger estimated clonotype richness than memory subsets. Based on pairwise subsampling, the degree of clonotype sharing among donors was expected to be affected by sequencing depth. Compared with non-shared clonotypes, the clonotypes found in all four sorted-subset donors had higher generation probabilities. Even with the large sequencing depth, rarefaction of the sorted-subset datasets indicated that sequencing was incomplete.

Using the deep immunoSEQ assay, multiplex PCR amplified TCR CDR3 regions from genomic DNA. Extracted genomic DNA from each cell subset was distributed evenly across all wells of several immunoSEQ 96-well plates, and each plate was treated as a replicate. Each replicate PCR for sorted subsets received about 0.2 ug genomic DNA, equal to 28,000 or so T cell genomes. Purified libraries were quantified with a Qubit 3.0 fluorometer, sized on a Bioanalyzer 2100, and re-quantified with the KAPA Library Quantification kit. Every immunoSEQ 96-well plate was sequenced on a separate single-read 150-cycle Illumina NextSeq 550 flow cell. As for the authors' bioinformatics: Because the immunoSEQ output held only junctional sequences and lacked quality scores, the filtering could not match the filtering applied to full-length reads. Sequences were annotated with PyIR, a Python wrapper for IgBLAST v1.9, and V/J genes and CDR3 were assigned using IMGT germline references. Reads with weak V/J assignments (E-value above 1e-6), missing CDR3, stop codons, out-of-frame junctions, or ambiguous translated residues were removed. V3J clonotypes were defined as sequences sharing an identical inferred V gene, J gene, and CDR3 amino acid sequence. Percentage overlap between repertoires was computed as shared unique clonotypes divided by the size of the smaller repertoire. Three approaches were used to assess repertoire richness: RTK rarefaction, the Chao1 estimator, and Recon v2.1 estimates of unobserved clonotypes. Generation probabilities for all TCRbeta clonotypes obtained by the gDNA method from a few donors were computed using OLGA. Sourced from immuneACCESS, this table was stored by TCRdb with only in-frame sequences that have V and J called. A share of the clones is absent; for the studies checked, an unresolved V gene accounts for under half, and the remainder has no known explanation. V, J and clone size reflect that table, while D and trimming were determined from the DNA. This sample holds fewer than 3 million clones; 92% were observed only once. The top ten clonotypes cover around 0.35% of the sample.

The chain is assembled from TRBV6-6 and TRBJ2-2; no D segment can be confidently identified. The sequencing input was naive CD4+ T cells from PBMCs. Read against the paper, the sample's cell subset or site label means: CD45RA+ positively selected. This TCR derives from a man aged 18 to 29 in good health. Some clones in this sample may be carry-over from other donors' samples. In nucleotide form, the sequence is TGTGCCAGCAGTTACTACTCCGGGGAGCTGTTTTTT. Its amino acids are CASSYYSGELFF.